The 23 T cell receptor beta chains listed next were all sequenced from one sample in a study of blood T cell repertoires in COVID-19. Here immunoSEQ multiplex PCR was the method, and the copy in TCRdb shows in-frame clones only, minus some. The sample includes about 140,000 clones, over 60% of them seen just once. The sample was PBMCs or T cells enriched from blood (not recorded which). Source of these receptors: a woman aged 45-65 years who had recovered from COVID-19.

This clone is a singleton in its sample. The chain joins TRBV30 to TRBJ2-2; 8 positions match TRBD2. The germline gives CDR1 GTSNPN, CDR2 SVGIG (reference sequence). With V trimmed by 3 bases and J by 1 base, 1 base remained unmatched. This CDR3 contains 14 residues. For the CDR3, the DNA is TGTGCCTGGAGGCTAGCGGGGAACACCGGGGAGCTGTTTTTT. Its translation: CAWRLAGNTGELFF. The full variable domain, completed using reference TRBV30 and TRBJ2-2, is SQTIHQWPATLVQPVGSPLSLECTVEGTSNPNLYWYRQAAGRGLQLLFYSVGIGQISSEVPQNLSASRPQDRQFILSSKKLLLSDSGFYLCAWRLAGNTGELFFGEGSRLTVL.

The gene calls are TRBV4-2 and TRBJ2-1; TRBD2 might be the D (6 bases). This CDR3 contains 18 residues. CDR1 is LGHNA, CDR2 YNFKEQ, per germline. Trimming left V 0 bases short and J 1 base short, with 16 bases between. The CDR3 reads CASSQETRPGVSYNEQFF. The CDR3 DNA follows: TGTGCCAGCAGCCAAGAGACCAGACCGGGGGTGTCCTACAATGAGCAGTTCTTC.

The rearrangement joins TRBV11-3 to TRBJ2-2, with 7 bases identical to TRBD1. CDR1 and CDR2 from the germline V gene are SGHNT and YENEEA. V was clipped by 4 bases and J by 6 bases; unmatched bases: 5. This CDR3 is 14 amino acids long. The CDR3 is CASSSWGQPGELFF. In nucleotides, the CDR3 is TGTGCCAGCAGCTCCTGGGGACAGCCCGGGGAGCTGTTTTTT.

This rearrangement joins TRBV5-1 to TRBJ2-1, with D perhaps matching TRBD2 (7 bases). Trimming removed 4 bases at V and 7 bases at J, with 18 bases between. This CDR3 is 15 amino acids long. Germline loops: CDR1 SGHRS, CDR2 YFSETQ. This chain's CDR3 is CASSQGGEVKNEQFF. CDR3 sequence (DNA): TGCGCCAGCAGCCAAGGGGGGGAGGTAAAAAATGAGCAGTTCTTC.

The rearrangement uses TRBV11-3 and TRBJ2-5, with 7 bases identical to TRBD1. The V gene's germline CDR1 is SGHNT and CDR2 YENEEA. This CDR3 has 15 amino acids. Unmatched junction bases numbered 12, after V lost 2 bases and J lost 9 bases. The CDR3 sequence: CASSLSGTAQGAQYF. The CDR3 nucleotides are TGTGCCAGCAGCTTATCAGGGACAGCCCAGGGGGCCCAGTACTTC.

Only a few counts were recorded for this clone. The chain combines TRBV2 with TRBJ2-2; D may be TRBD1 (6 bases). Germline CDR1 is SNHLY and CDR2 is FYNNEI. This CDR3 has 15 residues. Trimming removed 7 bases from V and 1 base from J, with 13 bases in between. CDR3 coding DNA: TGTGCCAGCAAAGGGGGAGAGGTGAACACCGGGGAGCTGTTTTTT. It translates to CASKGGEVNTGELFF.

This clone showed up just a few times. The chain joins TRBV7-9 to TRBJ2-2; perhaps TRBD1 as D (5 bases). CDR3 length equals 15 residues. Germline CDR1 and CDR2: SEHNR and FQNEAQ (reference sequence). V dropped 2 bases and J dropped 0 bases, with 7 bases sitting between them. The CDR3 spells CASSLQTANTGELFF. The CDR3 DNA is TGTGCCAGCAGCTTACAGACAGCGAACACCGGGGAGCTGTTTTTT.

This clone showed up just a few times. The V call is TRBV28, the J call TRBJ2-7; TRBD2 matches 9 bases. Germline V gene lookup returns CDR1 MDHEN and CDR2 SYDVKM. V was clipped by 3 bases and J by 4 bases; unmatched bases: 7. The CDR3 runs to 15 residues. CDR3 nucleotide sequence: TGTGCCAGCAGTTTCCGGCGGGAGGGCATTTACGAGCAGTACTTC. This sequence encodes CASSFRREGIYEQYF.

CDR3 protein: CASSSGGQGESPLHF. The CDR3 coding sequence is TGTGCCAGCAGTTCCGGGGGACAGGGCGAATCACCCCTCCACTTT. V is TRBV27 and J is TRBJ1-6, with TRBD1 identical over 9 bases. The V gene end was trimmed by 4 bases and the J gene end by 10 bases; junction bases not matched to a gene: 8. Germline V gene lookup returns CDR1 MNHEY and CDR2 SMNVEV (reference sequence). The CDR3 spans 15 residues.

CDR3 sequence: CTSKRQFKCPAGLGNTQYF. In DNA, the CDR3 is TGCACCAGCAAACGCCAGTTTAAGTGTCCAGCGGGGCTCGGAAATACGCAGTATTTT. The chain employs TRBV1 and TRBJ2-3; the table's D call of TRBD2 was not tested on the DNA. TRBV1 constitutes a pseudogene. This CDR3 has 19 amino acids.

The chain couples TRBV28 to TRBJ2-2, with 9 bases fitting TRBD1. CDR1 and CDR2 from the germline V gene are MDHEN and SYDVKM. The CDR3 consists of 16 residues. V gave up 6 bases and J gave up 5 bases; unmatched junction bases: 10. The CDR3 reads CASSSGQGGRTGELFF. CDR3 DNA: TGTGCCAGCAGCTCGGGACAGGGTGGAAGGACCGGGGAGCTGTTTTTT.

The rearrangement joins TRBV4-2 to TRBJ2-7, with 12 bases fitting TRBD2. Germline trimming cut 5 bases from V and 4 bases from J; bases unmatched to any gene: 6. Germline V gives CDR1 LGHNA, CDR2 YNFKEQ. This CDR3 region has 15 residues. The CDR3 spells CASSSGLAGYYEQYF. The CDR3 DNA sequence: TGTGCCAGCAGCTCGGGACTAGCGGGCTATTACGAGCAGTACTTC.

The chain has TRBV11-2 and TRBJ2-1; 8 positions agree with TRBD2. Trimming at V came to 5 bases and at J to 7 bases, leaving 13 bases not matched to a gene. The CDR3 is 16 residues long. Germline V CDR1 and CDR2: SGHAT, FQNNGV. The DNA of the CDR3 is TGTGCCAGCAGCCATGGAGGGAGCGGGGGTACTAATGAGCAGTTCTTC. It specifies CASSHGGSGGTNEQFF.

Only one count was recorded for this clone. The genes are TRBV5-1 and TRBJ2-1; the D gene is possibly TRBD1 (5 bases). The CDR3 covers 13 residues. V was shortened by 0 bases and J by 4 bases, with 5 bases between the two germline ends. The germline gives CDR1 SGHRS, CDR2 YFSETQ. This chain's CDR3 is CASSLGQYNEQFF. The CDR3 coding sequence is TGCGCCAGCAGCTTGGGACAGTACAATGAGCAGTTCTTC.

V usage is TRBV4-1 and J usage is TRBJ2-7; 7 nucleotides line up with TRBD2. V lost 4 bases to trimming and J lost 2 bases; unmatched junction nucleotides: 11. The CDR3 runs to 16 residues. The germline V gene has CDR1 MGHRA and CDR2 YSYEKL. The CDR3: CASSPQDVGLTYEQYF. The CDR3 DNA is TGCGCCAGCAGCCCCCAGGATGTGGGACTAACCTACGAGCAGTACTTC.

This sequence joins TRBV3-1 (or the pseudogene TRBV3-2) and TRBJ2-7; 7 bases map to TRBD2. Unmatched junction bases numbered 6, after V lost 2 bases and J lost 2 bases. Germline CDR1 and CDR2: LGHDT and YNNKEL (reference sequence). The CDR3 consists of 15 residues. The CDR3 DNA is TGTGCCAGCAGCCAAAGGGGCGGGGGACCCTACGAGCAGTACTTC. This encodes CASSQRGGGPYEQYF.

The chain employs TRBV29-1 and TRBJ2-3; possibly TRBD2 for D (5 bases). The CDR3 has 12 amino acids. Looked up from germline, CDR1 is SQVTM and CDR2 is ANQGSEA. The V gene lost 7 bases and the J gene lost 2 bases, with 10 bases spanning the gap. The CDR3 here is CSGGAYTDTQYF. CDR3 DNA sequence: TGCAGCGGGGGAGCCTACACAGATACGCAGTATTTT.

This chain links TRBV2 with TRBJ1-2; a possible D gene is TRBD1 (6 bases). Germline CDR1 is SNHLY and CDR2 is FYNNEI. Deletions cut 4 bases from V and 8 bases from J, with 14 bases between. The CDR3 is made up of 13 amino acids. CDR3: CASSVGDTRGYTF. The CDR3 DNA reads as TGTGCCAGCAGTGTTGGGGACACGAGGGGCTACACCTTC. Based on the CDR3 plus reference TRBV2 and TRBJ1-2, the full variable domain is EPEVTQTPSHQVTQMGQEVILRCVPISNHLYFYWYRQILGQKVEFLVSFYNNEISEKSEIFDDQFSVERPDGSNFTLKIRSTKLEDSAMYFCASSVGDTRGYTFGSGTRLTVV.

J is TRBJ2-1 and V is TRBV7-6; 7 bases match TRBD2. Germline loops: CDR1 SGHVS, CDR2 FNYEAQ. After removal of 7 bases from V and 0 bases from J, the junction contained 3 bases not matched to a gene. The CDR3 covers 14 residues. CDR3 DNA sequence: TGTGCCAGCAAAGGCGGGAGCTCCTACAATGAGCAGTTCTTC. Amino acids: CASKGGSSYNEQFF.

This chain links TRBV30 with TRBJ1-5, with a weak D call TRBD1 (5 bases). Trimming cost V 0 bases and J 5 bases, with 14 bases left between them. This CDR3 has 15 residues. From germline, CDR1 is GTSNPN and CDR2 SVGIG (reference sequence). The CDR3 DNA follows: TGTGCCTGGAGTGTCGGGGGTTACCAACATCAGCCCCAGCATTTT. Protein: CAWSVGGYQHQPQHF.

In nucleotides, the CDR3 is TGTGCCAGCTCACCAGAGAAGAATGAGCAGTTCTTC. It is translated as CASSPEKNEQFF. The V call is TRBV18, the J call TRBJ2-1, with D unresolved. V dropped 2 bases and J dropped 7 bases, with 6 bases sitting between them. This CDR3 is built from 12 residues. Germline CDR1 and CDR2: KGHSH and LQKENI.

The chain links TRBV18 to TRBJ1-2; a weak D match, TRBD1 (5 bases). CDR3 size: 14 residues. V was shortened by 2 bases and J by 0 bases, with 7 bases between the two germline ends. Germline V gene sequence: CDR1 KGHSH, CDR2 LQKENI. DNA of the CDR3: TGTGCCAGCTCACCAGGCAGGGCTAACTATGGCTACACCTTC. Translated, it gives CASSPGRANYGYTF. Full variable domain (outside the CDR3, taken from reference TRBV18 and TRBJ1-2): NAGVMQNPRHLVRRRGQEARLRCSPMKGHSHVYWYRQLPEEGLKFMVYLQKENIIDESGMPKERFSAEFPKEGPSILRIQQVVRGDSAAYFCASSPGRANYGYTFGSGTRLTVV.

This clone was detected once. CDR3 nucleotide sequence: TGTGCCAGCAGAGGCAGGGGATTTATGAACACTGAAGCTTTCTTT. This encodes CASRGRGFMNTEAFF. V is TRBV6-5 and J is TRBJ1-1, with D tentatively TRBD1 (6 bases). The CDR3 extends over 15 amino acids. The V end lost 6 bases, the J end lost 0 bases, and 14 bases lay between the germline ends. The germline CDR1 and CDR2 sequences are MNHEY and SVGAGI.